Each of the 17 T cell receptor beta chains below was sequenced from the same sample in a study of blood T cell repertoires in COVID-19. Produced via immunoSEQ multiplex PCR; TCRdb's table is partial and in-frame only. The table shows tens of thousands of clones, with over 80% occurring only once. Sequences were obtained from peripheral blood. The receptors come from a man aged 35 to 55 with COVID-19, enrolled during active disease.

This clone has just one count. CDR3 sequence: CASSQDPPTGRDGYTF. The CDR3 bases are TGCGCCAGCAGCCAAGACCCTCCGACAGGCAGGGACGGCTACACCTTC. The rearrangement links TRBV4-1 to TRBJ1-2; D possibly corresponds to TRBD1 (6 bases). Trimming took 0 bases from V and 8 from J, leaving 19 bases between them. The CDR3 runs to 16 residues. The germline CDR1 and CDR2 sequences are MGHRA and YSYEKL.

The V and J genes are TRBV7-8 and TRBJ2-1; 10 bases are shared with TRBD2. Per germline, CDR1 SGHVS and CDR2 FQNEAQ. The J segment lost 3 bases and the V segment lost 4 bases, leaving 3 bases of the junction unmatched. The CDR3 has 15 amino acids. The CDR3 is CASSYGLADYNEQFF. CDR3 bases: TGTGCCAGCAGCTATGGACTAGCGGACTACAATGAGCAGTTCTTC.

The chain recombines TRBV30 with TRBJ2-7; perhaps TRBD1 as D (5 bases). The germline gives CDR1 GTSNPN, CDR2 SVGIG (reference sequence). This CDR3 has 14 residues. The ends were cut back, 1 base at V and 2 bases at J, with 12 bases in the middle. This CDR3 is CAWSGDSRTYEQYF. The CDR3, as DNA: TGTGCCTGGAGTGGCGACAGCAGGACCTACGAGCAGTACTTC.

This clone has more than one count but fewer than ten. This chain connects TRBV5-8 to TRBJ2-3, with 9 bases that match TRBD2. Losses at the gene ends were 0 bases for V and 4 bases for J; bases not matched to a gene: 12. The CDR3 loop spans 18 amino acids. CDR1 is SGHTS and CDR2 is YDEGEE in the germline V gene. The CDR3 DNA reads TGTGCCAGCAGCTTGGCCGTCGGCGGGAGGGCCCTCCCAGATACGCAGTATTTT. Its protein product is CASSLAVGGRALPDTQYF.

This chain uses TRBV20-1 with TRBJ2-2; the D gene is possibly TRBD1 (5 bases). The CDR3 totals 12 residues. The germline V and J ends were trimmed by 3 bases and 4 bases, with 6 bases remaining between them. CDR1 and CDR2 (germline): DFQATT, SNEGSKA (reference sequence). CDR3 coding DNA: TGCAGTGCTAGTAGGGGCACCGGGGAGCTGTTTTTT. Protein product: CSASRGTGELFF.

The gene calls are TRBV9 and TRBJ2-2; TRBD2 is a possible D gene (7 bases). Trimming pared 0 bases from V and 5 bases from J, leaving 11 bases between. CDR3 length: 15 amino acids. Looked up from germline, CDR1 is SGDLS and CDR2 is YYNGEE. CDR3 nucleotides: TGTGCCAGCAGCGTAGATAGGGGGGGAACCGGGGAGCTGTTTTTT. It yields the protein CASSVDRGGTGELFF. Full variable domain (remainder filled in from reference TRBV9 and TRBJ2-2): DSGVTQTPKHLITATGQRVTLRCSPRSGDLSVYWYQQSLDQGLQFLIQYYNGEERAKGNILERFSAQQFPDLHSELNLSSLELGDSALYFCASSVDRGGTGELFFGEGSRLTVL.

The J gene is TRBJ2-3, the V gene TRBV5-1; TRBD2 matches 8 bases. The CDR3 is 15 amino acids. V was clipped by 4 bases and J by 4 bases; unmatched bases: 8. Germline V gives CDR1 SGHRS, CDR2 YFSETQ. CDR3 amino acids: CASSPSPGLADTQYF. The CDR3 DNA reads as TGCGCCAGCAGCCCTTCCCCGGGACTAGCAGATACGCAGTATTTT.

This rearrangement joins TRBV9 to TRBJ1-1; the D is unclear. V was clipped by 0 bases and J by 4 bases, with 13 bases between them. This CDR3 is 15 amino acids long. Germline-derived CDR1 and CDR2 are SGDLS and YYNGEE. In nucleotides, the CDR3 is TGTGCCAGCAGCGTAGAGTCCGGTTACTCCACTGAAGCTTTCTTT. This codes for CASSVESGYSTEAFF.

J is TRBJ2-1 and V is TRBV2; 11 bases match TRBD1. V was pared by 6 bases and J by 10 bases, with 17 bases of the junction left unmatched. The V gene's germline CDR1 is SNHLY and CDR2 FYNNEI. The CDR3 runs to 17 residues. The CDR3 coding sequence is TGTGCCAGCAGCGGGACAGGGGGACTGGCTGTATGGGGAGAGCAGTTCTTC. This translates into CASSGTGGLAVWGEQFF.

This clone was found once. This rearrangement joins TRBV7-2 to TRBJ2-2; 8 bases map to TRBD2. Trimming removed 5 bases from V and 6 bases from J; junction bases left unmatched: 14. Germline values: CDR1 SGHTA, CDR2 FQGNSA. This CDR3 comprises 17 residues. The CDR3 DNA follows: TGTGCCAGCAGCCCCCCAGCGGGGGTCCTCCTCGCCGGGGAGCTGTTTTTT. Encoded protein: CASSPPAGVLLAGELFF.

The gene calls are TRBV5-1 and TRBJ1-6; D is possibly TRBD1 (6 bases). CDR1 is SGHRS and CDR2 is YFSETQ in the germline V gene. Trimming left V 2 bases short and J 7 bases short, with 13 bases between. This CDR3 has 15 residues. CDR3 protein: CASSLEGTRNSPLHF. As DNA, the CDR3 is TGCGCCAGCAGCTTAGAGGGGACACGGAATTCACCCCTCCACTTT.

This clone appeared once. The DNA of the CDR3 is TGCGCCAGCAGCCAAGGTCAGGGGCCTGTTGGCTACACCTTC. Its translation: CASSQGQGPVGYTF. The V call is TRBV4-1, the J call TRBJ1-2, with D maybe TRBD1 (6 bases). Germline CDR1 and CDR2: MGHRA and YSYEKL. The germline V and J ends were trimmed by 1 base and 7 bases, with 13 bases remaining between them. This CDR3 region has 14 residues.

CDR3 in amino acids: CASSVVGNTGELFF. CDR3 bases: TGTGCCAGCAGCGTAGTCGGTAACACCGGGGAGCTGTTTTTT. This sequence joins TRBV9 and TRBJ2-2; D remains ambiguous. The germline CDR1 and CDR2 sequences are SGDLS and YYNGEE. This CDR3 spans 14 amino acids. Trimming left V 0 bases short and J 2 bases short, with 5 bases between.

The chain has TRBV18 and TRBJ1-1; 9 bases line up with TRBD1. Germline CDR1 KGHSH, CDR2 LQKENI. This CDR3 has 18 residues. V dropped 3 bases and J dropped 1; count of bases not matched to a gene: 12. As DNA, the CDR3 is TGTGCCAGCTCACCTAAACAGGGGGCTAGGGCCTCGAACACTGAAGCTTTCTTT. Encoded protein: CASSPKQGARASNTEAFF.

The chain joins TRBV28 to TRBJ2-7; 8 bases align to TRBD2. J was trimmed by 2 bases and V by 7 bases; bases with no gene match: 7. The V gene's germline CDR1 is MDHEN and CDR2 SYDVKM. The CDR3 runs to 14 residues. Here the CDR3 reads CASNSAGGTYEQYF. The CDR3 region has the DNA TGTGCCAGCAATTCGGCGGGGGGAACCTACGAGCAGTACTTC.

The chain joins TRBV7-8 to TRBJ2-5, with 10 bases lining up with TRBD1. The trim removed 3 bases at V and 6 bases at J, leaving 4 bases unmatched. This CDR3 is 14 amino acids long. Looked up from germline, CDR1 is SGHVS and CDR2 is FQNEAQ. CDR3: CASSLGTGEKTQYF. For the CDR3, the DNA is TGTGCCAGCAGCTTGGGGACAGGGGAGAAGACCCAGTACTTC.

In this sample, this clone turned up a few times. The genes are TRBV4-1 and TRBJ1-6; 10 nucleotides line up with TRBD1. J gave up 10 bases and V 0 bases, and 6 bases lay outside the gene matches. The CDR3 length is 16 residues. The V gene's germline CDR1 is MGHRA and CDR2 YSYEKL. CDR3 nucleotide sequence: TGCGCCAGCAGCCAAGATTGGGACAGGGGAGGATCACCCCTCCACTTT. Translation: CASSQDWDRGGSPLHF.